Following are 16 T cell receptor beta chains from one sample sequenced in a study of T cell responses to AZD1222 COVID-19 vaccine (dated by TCRdb to the early 2020s). Taken with the paper, the label for time point translates to: baseline before first vaccination. The library was built by means of the immunoSEQ multiplex PCR assay. TCRdb retrieved this table from immuneACCESS and kept in-frame rearrangements only. Not all clones are present; in checked studies, unresolved V genes account for under half, and no reason is known for the remainder. The sample records about 150,000 clones, 89% of which are singletons. 4.5% to 6% of the sample lies in the top ten. The sample consisted of peripheral blood, taken on day 0 of AZD1222 vaccination. These TCRs come from an adult in good health.

This clone showed up just once. The chain is built from TRBV18 and TRBJ1-1, with D possibly TRBD1 on 6 matching bases. V gave up 3 bases and J gave up 5 bases, with 16 bases separating them. This CDR3 has 15 amino acids. CDR1 KGHSH and CDR2 LQKENI come from the germline V gene. The CDR3: CASSPQKGGRTEAFF. The CDR3 DNA follows: TGTGCCAGCTCACCGCAGAAGGGGGGGCGGACTGAAGCTTTCTTT.

The V call is TRBV5-1, the J call TRBJ1-1; possible D gene TRBD1, 5 bases. This CDR3 comprises 17 residues. The germline V and J ends were trimmed by 3 bases and 4 bases, with 22 bases remaining between them. In germline, CDR1 is SGHRS, CDR2 YFSETQ. The CDR3 sequence: CASSSGPRTGRGTEAFF. CDR3 nucleotide sequence: TGCGCCAGCAGCTCAGGCCCTAGAACAGGTAGGGGCACTGAAGCTTTCTTT.

The chain employs TRBV29-1 and TRBJ2-1; 9 bases are shared with TRBD2. CDR1 is SQVTM and CDR2 is ANQGSEA in the germline V gene. J gave up 5 bases and V 4 bases, and 12 bases lay outside the gene matches. There are 16 residues in the CDR3. CDR3 region: CSVGLAGPTDNNEQFF. In DNA form, the CDR3 reads TGCAGCGTTGGGCTAGCGGGACCAACTGATAACAATGAGCAGTTCTTC.

The chain is built from TRBV5-1 and TRBJ1-3, with 10 bases matching TRBD1. The germline V gene encodes CDR1 SGHRS and CDR2 YFSETQ. The CDR3 consists of 16 residues. Losses at the gene ends were 7 bases for V and 2 bases for J; bases not matched to a gene: 9. CDR3 sequence reads: CASGRDRGVAGNTIYF. The CDR3 nucleotides are TGCGCCAGCGGCCGGGACAGGGGTGTCGCTGGAAACACCATATATTTT.

The chain is built from TRBV24-1 and TRBJ2-1; 16 bases map to TRBD2. Germline V lookup: CDR1 KGHDR, CDR2 SFDVKD. J lost 4 bases, V lost 3 bases, and 5 bases had no gene match. There are 18 residues in the CDR3. DNA of the CDR3: TGTGCCACCAGTGATGGGGGACTAGCGGGAGGGGTGTACAATGAGCAGTTCTTC. This codes for CATSDGGLAGGVYNEQFF.

This clone occurred once. The rearrangement links TRBV29-1 to TRBJ1-2; 7 bases line up with TRBD1. Germline CDR1 is SQVTM and CDR2 is ANQGSEA. The CDR3 sequence is 12 residues long. V lost 7 bases and J lost 4; bases outside the gene matches: 6. The CDR3 sequence is CSASTGPYGYTF. For the CDR3, the DNA is TGCAGCGCATCGACAGGGCCCTATGGCTACACCTTC.

This chain joins TRBV6-4 and TRBJ2-1, with a tentative D call TRBD1 (6 bases). Germline lookup yields CDR1 MRHNA and CDR2 SNTAGT. V lost 4 bases to trimming and J lost 5 bases, with 9 bases between them. CDR3 length: 13 residues. The CDR3 region has the DNA TGTGCCAGCAGTGTGGACAGCCACAATGAGCAGTTCTTC. Translating it yields CASSVDSHNEQFF.

The chain couples TRBV7-2 to TRBJ2-7; 12 bases match TRBD2. Looked up from germline, CDR1 is SGHTA and CDR2 is FQGNSA. There are 14 residues in the CDR3. J was trimmed by 4 bases and V by 6 bases; bases with no gene match: 4. The DNA of the CDR3 is TGTGCCAGCAGTTTCGGGACTAGCGGGTACGAGCAGTACTTC. Amino acid sequence: CASSFGTSGYEQYF.

This clone appeared a single time. The V gene is TRBV19, the J gene TRBJ2-1, with 14 bases fitting TRBD2. Looked up from germline, CDR1 is LNHDA and CDR2 is SQIVND (reference sequence). J was trimmed by 9 bases and V by 7 bases; bases with no gene match: 5. This CDR3 spans 14 amino acids. The CDR3 loop is CASTSTSGRGEQFF. The CDR3 coding sequence is TGTGCCAGTACCTCGACTAGCGGGAGGGGTGAGCAGTTCTTC. Complete variable domain (other parts from reference TRBV19 and TRBJ2-1): DGGITQSPKYLFRKEGQNVTLSCEQNLNHDAMYWYRQDPGQGLRLIYYSQIVNDFQKGDIAEGYSVSREKKESFPLTVTSAQKNPTAFYLCASTSTSGRGEQFFGPGTRLTVL.

Here the CDR3 reads CASSRTGAYTYTPNTGELFF. The DNA for the CDR3 is TGTGCCAGCAGTAGGACAGGGGCGTATACCTATACACCTAACACCGGGGAGCTGTTTTTT. The V and J genes are TRBV28 and TRBJ2-2, with 9 nucleotides matching TRBD1. The germline V gene has CDR1 MDHEN and CDR2 SYDVKM. With V trimmed by 5 bases and J by 2 bases, 18 bases remained unmatched. The CDR3 has 20 amino acids.

The chain is built from TRBV28 and TRBJ2-5; tentative D call: TRBD2 (5 bases). Trimming took 2 bases from V and 4 from J, leaving 14 bases between them. Germline CDR1 MDHEN, CDR2 SYDVKM. The CDR3 length is 15 residues. CDR3 DNA: TGTGCCAGCAGTTTAGCCGCGGCCGGGGTAGAGACCCAGTACTTC. It yields the protein CASSLAAAGVETQYF.

The genes are TRBV9 and TRBJ1-6; weak D call: TRBD1 (6 bases). V lost 3 bases to trimming and J lost 2 bases, with 18 bases between them. The CDR3 totals 18 residues. Per the germline V gene, CDR1 is SGDLS and CDR2 is YYNGEE. CDR3 nucleotide sequence: TGTGCCAGCAGCGCCGAACGGGGGCAGCGCGCCTATAATTCACCCCTCCACTTT. This encodes CASSAERGQRAYNSPLHF. The variable domain in full, completed from reference TRBV9 and TRBJ1-6, reads DSGVTQTPKHLITATGQRVTLRCSPRSGDLSVYWYQQSLDQGLQFLIQYYNGEERAKGNILERFSAQQFPDLHSELNLSSLELGDSALYFCASSAERGQRAYNSPLHFGNGTRLTVT.

The genes are TRBV30 and TRBJ1-5; 7 bases align to TRBD1. CDR1 GTSNPN and CDR2 SVGIG come from the germline V gene (reference sequence). With 1 base clipped from V and 2 bases from J, the junction kept 5 bases outside the gene matches. This CDR3 is built from 15 residues. DNA for the CDR3: TGTGCCTGGAGTGGACAGGGTCGGGGCAATCAGCCCCAGCATTTT. Translating it yields CAWSGQGRGNQPQHF.

CDR3 residues: CASGSTRDSSTGELFF. The CDR3 DNA reads as TGCGCCAGCGGTTCCACCAGAGACAGTTCCACCGGGGAGCTGTTTTTT. This chain links TRBV5-1 with TRBJ2-2, with D possibly TRBD1 on 5 matching bases. Germline-derived CDR1 and CDR2 are SGHRS and YFSETQ. V shed 7 bases and J shed 4 bases, with 20 bases lying between them. This CDR3 region has 16 residues.

V and J are TRBV9 and TRBJ2-1; D is ambiguous. Trimming removed 2 bases from V and 1 base from J, with 16 bases in between. CDR3 size: 17 residues. The V gene's germline CDR1 is SGDLS and CDR2 YYNGEE. The CDR3 spells CASSVEGSLVSYNEQFF. Here the CDR3 DNA reads TGTGCCAGCAGCGTTGAAGGCTCCTTAGTTTCCTACAATGAGCAGTTCTTC.

The chain couples TRBV30 to TRBJ2-3; 9 nucleotides align to TRBD2. Unmatched junction bases numbered 7, after V lost 4 bases and J lost 5 bases. Germline values: CDR1 GTSNPN, CDR2 SVGIG (reference sequence). There are 14 residues in the CDR3. CDR3 coding DNA: TGTGCCTGGAAGCGGACTAGCGTTAGAGATACGCAGTATTTT. Translating gives CAWKRTSVRDTQYF.